This TCR beta chain was retrieved from a study of blood T cell repertoires in COVID-19. Study in general: The cDNA or gDNA used as material had been derived from T cells, B-cell-depleted T cells, or PBMCs.

Method: immunoSEQ multiplex PCR; TCRdb's copy keeps in-frame clones and lacks some. Among 200,000 or so clones listed, 70% to 90% were seen once. V was cut by 0 bases and J by 1 base, with 4 bases left in between. The CDR3 spans 14 residues. Germline lookup yields CDR1 SEHNR and CDR2 FQNEAQ (reference sequence). Sequenced: peripheral blood. The chain combines TRBV7-9 with TRBJ1-3; no clear D. The source of this sequence is a woman in her thirties or forties who had recovered from COVID-19. The CDR3 coding sequence is TGTGCCAGCAGCTTAGCTCTATCTGGAAACACCATATATTTT. Encoded protein: CASSLALSGNTIYF.